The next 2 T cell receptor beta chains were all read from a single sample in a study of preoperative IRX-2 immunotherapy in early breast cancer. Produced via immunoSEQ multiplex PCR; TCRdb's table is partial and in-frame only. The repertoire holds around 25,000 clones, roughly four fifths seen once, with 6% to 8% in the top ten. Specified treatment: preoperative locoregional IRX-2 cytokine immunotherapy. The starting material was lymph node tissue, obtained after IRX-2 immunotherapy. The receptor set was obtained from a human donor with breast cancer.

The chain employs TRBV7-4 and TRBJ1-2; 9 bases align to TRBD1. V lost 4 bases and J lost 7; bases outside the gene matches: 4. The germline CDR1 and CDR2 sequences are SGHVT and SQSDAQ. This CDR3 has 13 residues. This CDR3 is CASSSGTGFGYTF. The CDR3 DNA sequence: TGTGCCAGCAGCTCCGGGACAGGGTTTGGCTACACCTTC.

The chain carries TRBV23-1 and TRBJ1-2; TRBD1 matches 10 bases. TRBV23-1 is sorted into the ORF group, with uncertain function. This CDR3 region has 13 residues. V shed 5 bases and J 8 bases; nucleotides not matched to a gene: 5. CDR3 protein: CASSDRGRGGYTF. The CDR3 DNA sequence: TGCGCCAGCAGTGACAGGGGGCGCGGAGGCTACACCTTC.